This T cell receptor beta chain originates from a study of follicular helper T cells after annual influenza vaccination. Regarding the study as a whole: Change in circulating plasmablasts correlated with ICOS+CD38+ cTfh clonality change. The much larger non-cTfh compartments may have been undersampled.

Time point in this sample: 2015-2016 season, 7 days after influenza vaccination. This clone was counted a single time. Its antigen is undetermined. Trimming stripped 0 bases from V and 5 bases from J, with 8 bases between. The CDR3 totals 13 residues. Germline CDR1 and CDR2: SGDLS and YYNGEE. The method was immunoSEQ multiplex PCR; TCRdb's version includes in-frame clones alone and lacks a portion of them. The sample shows 10,000 or so clones, less than 90% of them seen only once. Here the sequenced sample was CXCR5- memory CD4+ T cells sorted from blood, taken 7 days after influenza vaccination. The clonotype originates from an adult who received the influenza vaccine. V and J are TRBV9 and TRBJ2-5; no firm D call. CDR3 DNA: TGTGCCAGCAGCGTAGATAGTGGGGAGACCCAGTACTTC. Its protein product is CASSVDSGETQYF.